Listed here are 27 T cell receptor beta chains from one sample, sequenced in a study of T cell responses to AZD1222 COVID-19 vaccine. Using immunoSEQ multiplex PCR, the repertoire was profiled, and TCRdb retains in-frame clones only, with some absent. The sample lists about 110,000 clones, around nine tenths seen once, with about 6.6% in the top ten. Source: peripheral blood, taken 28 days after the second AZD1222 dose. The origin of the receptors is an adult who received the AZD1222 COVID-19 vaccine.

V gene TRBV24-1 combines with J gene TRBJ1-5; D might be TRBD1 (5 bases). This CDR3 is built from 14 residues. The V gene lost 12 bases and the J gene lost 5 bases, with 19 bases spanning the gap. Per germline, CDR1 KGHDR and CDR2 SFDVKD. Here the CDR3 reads CAPGEGVSDQPQHF. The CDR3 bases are TGTGCCCCGGGGGAGGGCGTCTCAGATCAGCCCCAGCATTTT.

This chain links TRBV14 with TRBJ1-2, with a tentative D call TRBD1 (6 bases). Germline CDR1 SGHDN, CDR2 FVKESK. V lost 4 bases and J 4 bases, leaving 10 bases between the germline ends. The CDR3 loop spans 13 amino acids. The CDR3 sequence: CASSPGQSYGYTF. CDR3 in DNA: TGTGCCAGCAGCCCTGGACAGTCCTATGGCTACACCTTC.

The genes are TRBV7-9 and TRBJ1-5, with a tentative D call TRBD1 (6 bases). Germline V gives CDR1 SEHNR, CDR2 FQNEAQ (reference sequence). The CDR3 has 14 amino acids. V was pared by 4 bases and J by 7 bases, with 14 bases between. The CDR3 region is CASSWGGQGQPQHF. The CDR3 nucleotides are TGTGCCAGCAGCTGGGGGGGGCAGGGACAGCCCCAGCATTTT.

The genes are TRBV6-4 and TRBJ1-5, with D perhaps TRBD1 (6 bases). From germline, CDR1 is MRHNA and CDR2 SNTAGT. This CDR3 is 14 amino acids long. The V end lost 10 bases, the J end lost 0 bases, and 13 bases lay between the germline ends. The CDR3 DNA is TGTGCCATCTTTCAGGGGTATAGCAATCAGCCCCAGCATTTT. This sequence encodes CAIFQGYSNQPQHF.

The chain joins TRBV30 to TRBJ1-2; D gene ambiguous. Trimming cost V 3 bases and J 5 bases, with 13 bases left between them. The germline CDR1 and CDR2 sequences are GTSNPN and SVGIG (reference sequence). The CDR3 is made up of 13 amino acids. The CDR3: CAWSPDRNYGYTF. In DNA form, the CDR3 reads TGTGCCTGGAGCCCCGACCGGAATTATGGCTACACCTTC.

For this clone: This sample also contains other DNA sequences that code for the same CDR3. CDR3: CSARDYNEQFF. CDR3 coding DNA: TGCAGTGCTAGGGACTATAATGAGCAGTTCTTC. This chain uses TRBV20-1 with TRBJ2-1, with TRBD2 as a possible D gene (6 bases). Trimming cost V 3 bases and J 7 bases, with 7 bases left between them. This CDR3 is built from 11 residues. Germline V gene lookup returns CDR1 DFQATT and CDR2 SNEGSKA (reference sequence).

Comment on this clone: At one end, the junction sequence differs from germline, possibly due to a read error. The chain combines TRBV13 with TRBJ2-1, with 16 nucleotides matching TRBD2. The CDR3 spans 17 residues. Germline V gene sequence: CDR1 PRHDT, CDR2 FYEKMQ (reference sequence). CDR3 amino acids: CASSLGTSGGAYNEQFF. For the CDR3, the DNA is TGTGCCAGCAGCCTAGGGACTAGCGGGGGGGCCTACAATGAGCAGTTCTTC. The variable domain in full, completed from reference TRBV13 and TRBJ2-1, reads AAGVIQSPRHLIKEKRETATLKCYPIPRHDTVYWYQQGPGQDPQFLISFYEKMQSDKGSIPDRFSAQQFSDYHSELNMSSLELGDSALYFCASSLGTSGGAYNEQFFGPGTRLTVL.

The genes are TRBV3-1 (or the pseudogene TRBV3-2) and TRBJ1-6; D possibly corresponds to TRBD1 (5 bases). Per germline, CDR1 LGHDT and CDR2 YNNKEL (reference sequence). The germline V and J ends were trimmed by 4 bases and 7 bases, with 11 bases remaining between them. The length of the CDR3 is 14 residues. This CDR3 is CASSPGTVNSPLHF. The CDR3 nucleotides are TGTGCCAGCAGCCCCGGGACGGTGAATTCACCCCTCCACTTT.

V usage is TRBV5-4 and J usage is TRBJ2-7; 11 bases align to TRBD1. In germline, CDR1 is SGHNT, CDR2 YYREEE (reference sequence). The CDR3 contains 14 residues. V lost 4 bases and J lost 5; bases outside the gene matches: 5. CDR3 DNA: TGTGCCAGCAGCGAAGAGGGACAGGGGGACGAGCAGTACTTC. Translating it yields CASSEEGQGDEQYF.

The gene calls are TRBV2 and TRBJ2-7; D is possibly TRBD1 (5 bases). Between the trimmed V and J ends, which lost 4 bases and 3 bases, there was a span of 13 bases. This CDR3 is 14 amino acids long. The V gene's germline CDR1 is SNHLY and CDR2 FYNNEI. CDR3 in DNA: TGTGCCAGCAGTGGACAGCCACCGAACTACGAGCAGTACTTC. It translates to CASSGQPPNYEQYF.

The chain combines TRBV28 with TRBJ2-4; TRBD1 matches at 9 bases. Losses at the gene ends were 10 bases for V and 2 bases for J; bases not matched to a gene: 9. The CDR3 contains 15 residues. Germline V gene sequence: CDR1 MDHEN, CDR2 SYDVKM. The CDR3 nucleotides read TGTGCCACCTATCTAGGGACAGGGACCAAAAACATTCAGTACTTC. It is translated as CATYLGTGTKNIQYF.

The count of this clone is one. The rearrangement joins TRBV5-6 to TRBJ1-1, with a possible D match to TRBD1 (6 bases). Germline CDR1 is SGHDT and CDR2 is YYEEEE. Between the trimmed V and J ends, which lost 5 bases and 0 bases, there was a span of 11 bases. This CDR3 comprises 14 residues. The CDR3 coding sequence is TGTGCCAGCAGTCAGACAGGCTTGAACACTGAAGCTTTCTTT. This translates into CASSQTGLNTEAFF. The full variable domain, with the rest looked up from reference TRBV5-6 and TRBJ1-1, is DAGVTQSPTHLIKTRGQQVTLRCSPKSGHDTVSWYQQALGQGPQFIFQYYEEEERQRGNFPDRFSGHQFPNYSSELNVNALLLGDSALYLCASSQTGLNTEAFFGQGTRLTVV.

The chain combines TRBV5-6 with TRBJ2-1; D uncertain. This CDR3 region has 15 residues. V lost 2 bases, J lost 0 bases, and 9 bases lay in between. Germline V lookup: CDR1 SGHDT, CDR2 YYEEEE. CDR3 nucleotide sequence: TGTGCCAGCAGCTTCGGCATCAGCTCCTACAATGAGCAGTTCTTC. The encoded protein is CASSFGISSYNEQFF.

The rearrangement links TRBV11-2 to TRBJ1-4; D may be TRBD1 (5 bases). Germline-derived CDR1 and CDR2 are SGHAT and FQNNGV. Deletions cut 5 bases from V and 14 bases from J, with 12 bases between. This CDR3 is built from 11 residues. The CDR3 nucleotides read TGTGCCAGCAGCCTCCAAGAGGGGCTGTTTTTT. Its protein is CASSLQEGLFF.

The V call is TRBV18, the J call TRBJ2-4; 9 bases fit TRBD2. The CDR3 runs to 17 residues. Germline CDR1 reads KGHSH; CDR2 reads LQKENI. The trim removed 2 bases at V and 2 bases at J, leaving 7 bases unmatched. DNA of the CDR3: TGTGCCAGCTCACCATTCCCTAGCGGGGATTCCAAAAACATTCAGTACTTC. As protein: CASSPFPSGDSKNIQYF. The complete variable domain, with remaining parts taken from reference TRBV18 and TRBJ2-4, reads NAGVMQNPRHLVRRRGQEARLRCSPMKGHSHVYWYRQLPEEGLKFMVYLQKENIIDESGMPKERFSAEFPKEGPSILRIQQVVRGDSAAYFCASSPFPSGDSKNIQYFGAGTRLSVL.

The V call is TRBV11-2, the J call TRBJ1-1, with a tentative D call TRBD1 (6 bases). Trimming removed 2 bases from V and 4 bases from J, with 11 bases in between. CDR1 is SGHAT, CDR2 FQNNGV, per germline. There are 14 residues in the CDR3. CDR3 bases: TGTGCCAGCAGCTTACAGGGGTTCGGCACTGAAGCTTTCTTT. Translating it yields CASSLQGFGTEAFF.

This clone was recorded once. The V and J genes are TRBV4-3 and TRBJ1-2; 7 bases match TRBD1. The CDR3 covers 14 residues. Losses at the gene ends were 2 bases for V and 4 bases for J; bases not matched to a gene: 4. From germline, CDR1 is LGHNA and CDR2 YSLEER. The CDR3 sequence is CASSQRQGSYGYTF. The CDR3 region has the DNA TGCGCCAGCAGCCAAAGACAGGGAAGCTATGGCTACACCTTC.

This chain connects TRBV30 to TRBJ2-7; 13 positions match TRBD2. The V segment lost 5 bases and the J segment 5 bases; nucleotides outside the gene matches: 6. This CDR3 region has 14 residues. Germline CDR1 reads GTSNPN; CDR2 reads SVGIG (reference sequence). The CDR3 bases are TGTGCCTGGGAAGAGGGACTAGCGGGACACGAGCAGTACTTC. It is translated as CAWEEGLAGHEQYF.

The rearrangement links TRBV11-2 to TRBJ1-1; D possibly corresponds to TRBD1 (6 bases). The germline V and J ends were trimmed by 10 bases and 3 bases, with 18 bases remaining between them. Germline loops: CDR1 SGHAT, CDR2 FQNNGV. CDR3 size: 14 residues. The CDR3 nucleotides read TGTGCCACCCATAAACAGGGAGTCGACACTGAAGCTTTCTTT. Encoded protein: CATHKQGVDTEAFF.

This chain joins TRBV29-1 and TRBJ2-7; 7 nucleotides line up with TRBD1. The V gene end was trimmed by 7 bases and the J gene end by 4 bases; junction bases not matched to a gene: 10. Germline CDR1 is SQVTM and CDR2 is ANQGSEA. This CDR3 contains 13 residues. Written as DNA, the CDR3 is TGCAGCGCTAGAGGGGCAGGGGGATACGAGCAGTACTTC. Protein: CSARGAGGYEQYF.

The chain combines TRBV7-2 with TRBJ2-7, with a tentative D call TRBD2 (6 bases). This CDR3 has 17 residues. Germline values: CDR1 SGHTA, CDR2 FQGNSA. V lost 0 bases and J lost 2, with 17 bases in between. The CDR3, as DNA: TGTGCCAGCAGCTTAGCCCCCCAGAGGGAGGCCCCCTACGAGCAGTACTTC. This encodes CASSLAPQREAPYEQYF.

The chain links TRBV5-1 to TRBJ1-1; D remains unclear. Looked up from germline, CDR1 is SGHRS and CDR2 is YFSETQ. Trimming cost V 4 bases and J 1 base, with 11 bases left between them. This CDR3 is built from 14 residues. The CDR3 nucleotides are TGCGCCAGCAGCCCAGGAGGGAGGAACACTGAAGCTTTCTTT. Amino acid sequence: CASSPGGRNTEAFF.

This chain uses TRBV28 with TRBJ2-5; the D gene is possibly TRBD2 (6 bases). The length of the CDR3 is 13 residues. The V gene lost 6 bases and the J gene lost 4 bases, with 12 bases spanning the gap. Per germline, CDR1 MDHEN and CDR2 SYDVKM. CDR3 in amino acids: CASRWQGGETQYF. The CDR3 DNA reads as TGTGCCAGCAGGTGGCAGGGAGGAGAGACCCAGTACTTC.

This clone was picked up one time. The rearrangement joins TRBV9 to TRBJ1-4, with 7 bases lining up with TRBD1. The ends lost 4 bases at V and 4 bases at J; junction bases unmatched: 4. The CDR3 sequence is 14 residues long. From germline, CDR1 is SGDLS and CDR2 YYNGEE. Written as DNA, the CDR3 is TGTGCCAGCAGCCGACAGGGTGGTAATGAAAAACTGTTTTTT. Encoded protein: CASSRQGGNEKLFF.

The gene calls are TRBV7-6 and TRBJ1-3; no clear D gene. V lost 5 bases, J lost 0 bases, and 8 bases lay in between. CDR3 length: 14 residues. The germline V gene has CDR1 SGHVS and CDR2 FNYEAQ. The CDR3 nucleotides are TGTGCCAGCAGCCCCAAGAGCTCTGGAAACACCATATATTTT. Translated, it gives CASSPKSSGNTIYF.

The CDR3 protein is CASSLVGQGLGSTGELFF. CDR3 DNA: TGTGCCAGCAGCTTAGTGGGACAGGGGTTAGGGAGCACCGGGGAGCTGTTTTTT. The gene calls are TRBV7-2 and TRBJ2-2, with 10 bases matching TRBD1. V was clipped by 1 base and J by 4 bases; unmatched bases: 9. Germline V lookup: CDR1 SGHTA, CDR2 FQGNSA. This CDR3 comprises 18 residues.

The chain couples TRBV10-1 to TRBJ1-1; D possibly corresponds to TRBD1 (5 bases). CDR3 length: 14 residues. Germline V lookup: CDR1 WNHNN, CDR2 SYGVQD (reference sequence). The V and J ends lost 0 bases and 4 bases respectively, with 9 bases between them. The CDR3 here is CASSESVGGTEAFF. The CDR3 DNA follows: TGCGCCAGCAGTGAGTCCGTGGGGGGCACTGAAGCTTTCTTT.